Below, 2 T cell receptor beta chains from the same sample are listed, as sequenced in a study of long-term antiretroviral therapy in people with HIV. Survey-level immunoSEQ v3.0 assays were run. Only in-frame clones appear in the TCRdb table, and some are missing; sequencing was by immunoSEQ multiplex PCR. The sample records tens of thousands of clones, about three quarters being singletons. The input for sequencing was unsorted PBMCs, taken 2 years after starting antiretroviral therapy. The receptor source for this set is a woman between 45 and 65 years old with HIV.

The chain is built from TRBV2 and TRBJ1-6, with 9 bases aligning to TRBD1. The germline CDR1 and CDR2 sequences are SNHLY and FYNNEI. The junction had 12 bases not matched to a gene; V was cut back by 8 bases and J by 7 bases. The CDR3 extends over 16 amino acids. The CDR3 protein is CASQKTGGAGNSPLHF. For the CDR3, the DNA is TGTGCCAGCCAGAAAACAGGGGGCGCGGGGAATTCACCCCTCCACTTT.

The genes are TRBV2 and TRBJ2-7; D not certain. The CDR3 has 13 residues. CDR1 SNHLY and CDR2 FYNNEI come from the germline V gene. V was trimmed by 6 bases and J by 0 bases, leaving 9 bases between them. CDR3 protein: CASRGLSSYEQYF. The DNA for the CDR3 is TGTGCCAGCAGGGGATTAAGCTCCTACGAGCAGTACTTC.